This TCR beta chain was observed in a study of blood T cell repertoires in COVID-19. At the level of the study: The United States, Italy and Spain provided the acute and convalescent COVID-19 samples.

Germline V gene data show CDR1 as SNHLY and CDR2 as FYNNEI. The CDR3 sequence is 16 residues long. The V end lost 2 bases, the J end lost 4 bases, and 14 bases lay between the germline ends. Those enrolled in Seattle joined during active infection and were followed longitudinally afterward. Original handling: Estimation of nucleated cell counts relied on the amplification of reference gene primers. Clones were read by immunoSEQ multiplex PCR, and TCRdb kept only the in-frame ones, dropping some. The DNA was the basis for D and trimming; V, J and clone size are from that table. The data show roughly 200,000 clones, with roughly 77% seen just once and 5.5% to 7% held by the top ten.

The TCR comes from a woman between 40 and 50 years old with COVID-19, enrolled during active disease. The chain employs TRBV2 and TRBJ1-4; no firm D call. The material sequenced was peripheral blood. This CDR3 reads CASSELGGSNNEKLFF. CDR3 in DNA: TGTGCCAGCAGTGAACTGGGAGGAAGTAATAATGAAAAACTGTTTTTT.